The 10 T cell receptor beta chains in this list originate from one sample, sequenced in a study of graft-versus-host responses after intestinal transplantation. TCRdb keeps only in-frame clones here, not all; method: immunoSEQ multiplex PCR. The table records roughly 53,000 clones, less than 95% of them present only once. Source: PBMCs, taken nearly 670 days after intestinal transplant. Receptors were obtained from a human patient who received an intestinal transplant, so some T cells may come from the graft donor.

The V call is TRBV6-5, the J call TRBJ1-6; the D gene is possibly TRBD1 (6 bases). The CDR3 spans 15 residues. V gave up 2 bases and J gave up 9 bases, with 14 bases separating them. Germline lookup yields CDR1 MNHEY and CDR2 SVGAGI. CDR3 nucleotides: TGTGCCAGCAGTTACGGGGGGGCAGGGGTTTCACCCCTCCACTTT. It codes for CASSYGGAGVSPLHF.

The rearrangement links TRBV11-2 to TRBJ1-1, with TRBD1 matching over 7 bases. From germline, CDR1 is SGHAT and CDR2 FQNNGV. Trimming at V came to 2 bases and at J to 3 bases, leaving 12 bases not matched to a gene. The length of the CDR3 is 17 residues. CDR3 DNA: TGTGCCAGCAGCTTAAAGAGATTAGGGCAGGGGGACACTGAAGCTTTCTTT. This gives the protein CASSLKRLGQGDTEAFF.

The chain links TRBV6-5 to TRBJ2-1; tentative D call: TRBD1 (6 bases). V lost 2 bases, J lost 8 bases, and 13 bases lay in between. CDR1 and CDR2 (germline): MNHEY, SVGAGI. The CDR3 consists of 14 residues. CDR3 residues: CASSYGSGVDEQFF. The CDR3 region has the DNA TGTGCCAGCAGTTACGGGTCAGGGGTGGATGAGCAGTTCTTC.

The V call is TRBV11-2, the J call TRBJ2-1; TRBD2 is a possible D gene (7 bases). CDR3 size: 15 residues. V was pared by 0 bases and J by 6 bases, with 12 bases between. The germline V gene encodes CDR1 SGHAT and CDR2 FQNNGV. In DNA, the CDR3 is TGTGCCAGCAGCTTAGACCAGGGGAGGGGCAATGAGCAGTTCTTC. Its protein is CASSLDQGRGNEQFF.

This clone was counted a single time. The same CDR3 arises from other DNA sequences in this sample as well. CDR3 sequence reads: CASSPGATNEKLFF. Written as DNA, the CDR3 is TGTGCCAGCTCACCGGGCGCAACTAATGAAAAACTGTTTTTT. This chain connects TRBV18 to TRBJ1-4; D is uncertain. CDR1 is KGHSH, CDR2 LQKENI, per germline. The CDR3 consists of 14 residues. Deletions cut 3 bases from V and 0 bases from J, with 5 bases between.

V and J are TRBV7-8 and TRBJ2-3; possibly TRBD2 for D (5 bases). The CDR3 covers 19 residues. V lost 0 bases and J lost 2, with 21 bases in between. Germline V gene sequence: CDR1 SGHVS, CDR2 FQNEAQ. In DNA, the CDR3 is TGTGCCAGCAGCTTAGCTACGAGGCTAGCATCGGGGATCACAGATACGCAGTATTTT. Protein product: CASSLATRLASGITDTQYF.

The CDR3 spells CASSWTSGGAYEQYF. The CDR3 DNA follows: TGTGCCAGCAGCTGGACTAGCGGGGGGGCTTACGAGCAGTACTTC. V usage is TRBV7-2 and J usage is TRBJ2-7; 15 bases match TRBD2. Germline CDR1 reads SGHTA; CDR2 reads FQGNSA. Losses at the gene ends were 4 bases for V and 4 bases for J; bases not matched to a gene: 2. This CDR3 region has 15 residues.

This clone was counted a single time. The CDR3 bases are TGCGCCAGCATGGTCCGGGACAGGGGAGGATACGAGCAGTACTTC. Residues: CASMVRDRGGYEQYF. This sequence joins TRBV4-1 and TRBJ2-7, with 10 bases fitting TRBD1. The trim removed 7 bases at V and 4 bases at J, leaving 10 bases unmatched. The CDR3 sequence is 15 residues long. Germline CDR1 reads MGHRA; CDR2 reads YSYEKL.

This chain uses TRBV19 with TRBJ2-1, with 7 bases fitting TRBD2. This CDR3 has 16 residues. Germline V gene data show CDR1 as LNHDA and CDR2 as SQIVND (reference sequence). J lost 9 bases, V lost 2 bases, and 13 bases had no gene match. Here the CDR3 reads CASSIPGTMGLVEQFF. The CDR3 DNA reads TGTGCCAGTAGTATACCGGGGACTATGGGATTGGTTGAGCAGTTCTTC.

This chain links TRBV10-3 with TRBJ1-3; D unresolved. The germline CDR1 and CDR2 sequences are ENHRY and SYGVKD. Trimming took 7 bases from V and 4 from J, leaving 11 bases between them. The CDR3 has 13 amino acids. CDR3 residues: CAITGGIGNTIYF. CDR3 nucleotide sequence: TGTGCCATCACCGGTGGGATAGGAAACACCATATATTTT.